This TCR beta chain was sequenced for a study of T cells in Graves' hyperthyroidism and ophthalmopathy. Patients aged 18 to 65 had newly diagnosed hyperthyroidism lasting under 2 months. It was uncontrolled infection, other autoimmune disease, pregnancy or lactation that excluded patients. Study results and limitations: Ophthalmopathy was distinguished from stable hyperthyroidism by 13 V-J signatures.

RNA transcripts gave rise to amplified TCR beta CDR3 regions. The TCR CDR3 was amplified in a first-round RT-PCR using the HTBI primer set. A single record per CDR3 protein comes from TCRdb applying MiXCR to the multiplex PCR reads. In the table there are 400,000 to 600,000 distinct CDR3 sequences, less than 25% of which are singletons. Ten or more counts support this clonotype. Its antigen is unknown. The germline V gene encodes CDR1 MNHEY and CDR2 SVGAGI. V trimming: 4 bases; J trimming: 7 bases; junction bases outside the gene matches: 13. This CDR3 has 16 residues. The receptor's source is a man younger than 30 with Graves' hyperthyroidism. The chain joins TRBV6-5 to TRBJ1-2; the match to TRBD1 covers 9 bases. The sequencing sample was made of blood. The CDR3 here is CASSSIRDRVESGYTF. CDR3 bases: TGTGCCAGCAGTTCCATCCGGGACAGGGTTGAGTCTGGCTACACCTTC.